The entry that follows covers one T cell receptor (beta chain) sequence. Its antigen is not known. Trimming took 5 bases from V and 2 from J; bases not matched to a gene: 5. The CDR3 has 15 residues. CDR1 is SEHNR, CDR2 FQNEAQ, per germline (reference sequence). This sample stems from a study of immune evolution from preneoplasia to lung adenocarcinoma. Findings and caveats of the study: Normal lung had highest clonality; later lesions appeared denser, more diverse.

Histologic diagnosis was independently verified by two lung pathologists. Sequencing used immunoSEQ multiplex PCR; TCRdb keeps in-frame clones, though not all of them. The sample shows 4,900 or so clones, 70% to 85% of them seen only once. The sequence was collected from a person aged 60-80 years with lung adenocarcinoma. The chain is built from TRBV7-9 and TRBJ1-4; 7 bases fit TRBD1. The sample taken for sequencing was FFPE lung adenocarcinoma in situ tissue. CDR3 in amino acids: CASSLGQPTNEKLFF. The CDR3 bases are TGTGCCAGCAGCCTGGGACAGCCTACTAATGAAAAACTGTTTTTT.